This T cell receptor (beta chain) comes out of a study of T cells after yellow fever vaccination. The CDR3 loop spans 14 amino acids. V was pared by 6 bases and J by 4 bases, with 12 bases between. TCRdb reprocessed the 5' RACE reads with MiXCR, giving one entry per CDR3 protein. This table has 450,000 to 650,000 distinct CDR3 sequences, about 13% appearing once. The gene calls are TRBV12-3 or TRBV12-4 and TRBJ1-4, with D tentatively TRBD1 (5 bases). The source was PBMCs, collected on the day of the yellow fever booster vaccination. This receptor was obtained from a young man who received the YFV17D yellow fever vaccine. CDR3 protein: CASRGDLGNEKLFF. CDR3 DNA: TGTGCCAGCAGGGGGGACCTCGGTAATGAAAAACTGTTTTTT.